The table lists the clone carrying this T cell receptor (beta chain) with many counts. Its cognate antigen is unknown. PCR amplification relied on 60 Vbeta primers (plus 13 Jbeta primers). Authors' processing steps: Around 80 million unique TCR beta chains, roughly 11 million of them shared, were counted by a later analysis. Repertoires were generated with immunoSEQ multiplex PCR, while TCRdb's copy carries only in-frame clones and drops some. V and J calls and clone size are copied from that table; D and trimming were computed from the DNA. The sample lists over 200,000 clones; approximately 84% were seen once. This CDR3 comprises 12 residues. V was cut by 0 bases and J by 3 bases, with 5 bases left in between. Germline V gives CDR1 GTSNPN, CDR2 SVGIG (reference sequence). The sample comes from a study of cytomegalovirus exposure and HLA in healthy donors. Study-wide points: In a later analysis, at a false discovery rate of 0.05, 17,000 or so TCR beta sequences were associated with HLA alleles. Researchers left out some V segments, among them TRBV6-2 and TRBV6-3, as indistinguishable.

The gene calls are TRBV30 and TRBJ1-1; D may be TRBD1 (5 bases). This TCR was sampled from a woman aged 40 to 49 in good health and CMV-seronegative. Sequencing used PBMCs. CDR3 sequence (DNA): TGTGCCTGGAGTGTAGGGGACACTGAAGCTTTCTTT. Translation gives CAWSVGDTEAFF.